The 21 T cell receptor beta chains in this list originate from one sample, sequenced in a study of shared clonotypes between healthy human individuals. Profiling relied on immunoSEQ multiplex PCR, and the TCRdb table lists in-frame clones only, not all of them. The sample consists of approximately 2.5 million clones, 80% to 95% of them appearing once. The sequencing sample was made of naive CD4+ T cells from PBMCs. Described subset: CD45RA+ positively selected. The receptor source for this set is a man aged 18 to 29 in good health. Some clones in this sample may be carry-over from other donors' samples.

The rearrangement joins TRBV5-1 to TRBJ1-4, with TRBD1 identical over 7 bases. The germline V gene encodes CDR1 SGHRS and CDR2 YFSETQ. The CDR3 is 18 residues long. Losses at the gene ends were 6 bases for V and 0 bases for J; bases not matched to a gene: 14. CDR3 coding DNA: TGCGCCAGCAAACCCGGCCAGGGGGGGATTGCAACTAATGAAAAACTGTTTTTT. Its protein is CASKPGQGGIATNEKLFF.

The genes are TRBV19 and TRBJ2-5, with D unresolved. Germline V lookup: CDR1 LNHDA, CDR2 SQIVND (reference sequence). Trimming took 5 bases from V and 1 from J, leaving 14 bases between them. CDR3 length equals 15 residues. The CDR3 sequence is CASSVDRLGQETQYF. CDR3 bases: TGTGCCAGTAGTGTGGATAGATTGGGCCAAGAGACCCAGTACTTC.

The CDR3 spells CASRGQRLGVPQHF. The CDR3 coding sequence is TGTGCCAGCAGGGGACAGAGGTTAGGGGTGCCCCAGCATTTT. The chain links TRBV6-6 to TRBJ1-5; 7 bases are a match to TRBD1. Trimming removed 6 bases from V and 9 bases from J; junction bases left unmatched: 11. CDR1 and CDR2 from the germline V gene are MNHNY and SVGAGI (reference sequence). The CDR3 is 14 amino acids.

This rearrangement joins TRBV9 to TRBJ2-2, with D unclear. Trimming cost V 0 bases and J 4 bases, with 16 bases left between them. The CDR3 runs to 17 residues. Germline CDR1 is SGDLS and CDR2 is YYNGEE. CDR3 in DNA: TGTGCCAGCAGCGTAGCCGGACGGACGACACCCACCGGGGAGCTGTTTTTT. Amino acids: CASSVAGRTTPTGELFF.

In this sample, this clone turned up once. This chain joins TRBV6-1 and TRBJ2-3; 10 positions agree with TRBD1. The CDR3 spans 15 residues. The trim removed 8 bases at V and 2 bases at J, leaving 7 bases unmatched. Per germline, CDR1 MNHNS and CDR2 SASEGT. This chain's CDR3 is CASERQGAATDTQYF. CDR3 DNA: TGTGCCAGCGAACGACAGGGGGCCGCCACAGATACGCAGTATTTT.

This chain's CDR3 is CASSFGGGRGGYTF. CDR3 nucleotide sequence: TGTGCCAGCAGCTTCGGTGGCGGCAGAGGGGGCTACACCTTC. This sequence joins TRBV5-4 and TRBJ1-2; D is undetermined. The germline V gene encodes CDR1 SGHNT and CDR2 YYREEE (reference sequence). The CDR3 covers 14 residues. V was pared by 2 bases and J by 8 bases, with 16 bases between.

The rearrangement joins TRBV6-6 to TRBJ1-5, with 9 bases lining up with TRBD1. This CDR3 has 14 residues. V trimming: 4 bases; J trimming: 5 bases; junction bases outside the gene matches: 3. Germline V lookup: CDR1 MNHNY, CDR2 SVGAGI (reference sequence). The CDR3 nucleotides read TGTGCCAGCAGTTGGACAGGGGCCCATCAGCCCCAGCATTTT. This codes for CASSWTGAHQPQHF.

The chain links TRBV27 to TRBJ1-2, with 7 bases aligning to TRBD1. V shed 5 bases and J 2 bases; nucleotides not matched to a gene: 8. Germline V gene data show CDR1 as MNHEY and CDR2 as SMNVEV (reference sequence). The CDR3 is 15 residues long. The CDR3 bases are TGTGCCAGCAGTCTAACCCTGACAGGGAACTATGGCTACACCTTC. Encoded protein: CASSLTLTGNYGYTF.

The chain carries TRBV7-9 and TRBJ1-1; no clear D gene. The CDR3 has 14 residues. Germline values: CDR1 SEHNR, CDR2 FQNEAQ (reference sequence). Trimming stripped 5 bases from V and 8 bases from J, with 18 bases between. This chain's CDR3 is CASSPGSPDLEAFF. CDR3 nucleotides: TGTGCCAGCAGCCCCGGTAGTCCGGATCTGGAAGCTTTCTTT.

The J gene is TRBJ2-1, the V gene TRBV5-1; possible D gene TRBD1, 6 bases. This CDR3 has 16 amino acids. The V gene lost 6 bases and the J gene lost 4 bases, with 20 bases spanning the gap. Per the germline V gene, CDR1 is SGHRS and CDR2 is YFSETQ. CDR3: CASTPGRRGLYNEQFF. The CDR3 DNA reads as TGCGCCAGCACTCCAGGGCGCAGGGGTTTATACAATGAGCAGTTCTTC.

This clone was observed once. The rearrangement uses TRBV5-1 and TRBJ2-7; weak D call: TRBD1 (5 bases). Germline V gives CDR1 SGHRS, CDR2 YFSETQ. The CDR3 covers 13 residues. V lost 4 bases and J lost 10, with 18 bases in between. The CDR3 nucleotides are TGCGCCAGCAGCCAAGACAGTTTCCAGTCTCAGTACTTC. This sequence encodes CASSQDSFQSQYF. The full variable domain, in which reference TRBV5-1 and TRBJ2-7 provide the parts outside the CDR3, is KAGVTQTPRYLIKTRGQQVTLSCSPISGHRSVSWYQQTPGQGLQFLFEYFSETQRNKGNFPGRFSGRQFSNSRSEMNVSTLELGDSALYLCASSQDSFQSQYFGPGTRLTVT.

This CDR3 is CASSESGRRTGELFF. The CDR3 nucleotides are TGCGCCAGCAGTGAGTCGGGAAGGAGGACCGGGGAGCTGTTTTTT. The chain joins TRBV10-1 to TRBJ2-2; tentatively, D is TRBD2 (5 bases). CDR1 and CDR2 (germline): WNHNN, SYGVQD (reference sequence). V was pared by 0 bases and J by 5 bases, with 10 bases between. The CDR3 consists of 15 residues.

This clone showed up just a few times. Other DNA sequences in the same sample also yield this CDR3. V gene TRBV28 combines with J gene TRBJ2-7, with 7 bases that match TRBD2. Germline-derived CDR1 and CDR2 are MDHEN and SYDVKM. V was clipped by 2 bases and J by 0 bases; unmatched bases: 1. The CDR3 totals 14 residues. CDR3 sequence (DNA): TGTGCCAGCAGTTTAGGCGGGAGCTCCTACGAGCAGTACTTC. Protein sequence: CASSLGGSSYEQYF.

V is TRBV28 and J is TRBJ2-5, with 7 bases identical to TRBD1. The germline V gene encodes CDR1 MDHEN and CDR2 SYDVKM. The CDR3 consists of 14 residues. V trimming: 6 bases; J trimming: 4 bases; junction bases outside the gene matches: 8. The CDR3 DNA follows: TGTGCCAGCAGGGAGACAGGGTTTCGAGAGACCCAGTACTTC. This translates into CASRETGFRETQYF.

The chain combines TRBV4-2 with TRBJ2-2; TRBD1 might be the D (6 bases). Germline CDR1 reads LGHNA; CDR2 reads YNFKEQ. V lost 5 bases to trimming and J lost 6 bases, with 16 bases between them. The CDR3 loop spans 15 amino acids. Written as DNA, the CDR3 is TGTGCCAGCAGCTTGGGCAGGGGTTCCGCCGGGGAGCTGTTTTTT. Protein product: CASSLGRGSAGELFF.

This chain uses TRBV19 with TRBJ2-7, with 9 bases lining up with TRBD1. The CDR3 covers 15 residues. From germline, CDR1 is LNHDA and CDR2 SQIVND (reference sequence). V gave up 6 bases and J gave up 6 bases; unmatched junction bases: 12. The CDR3 coding sequence is TGTGCCAGTAGCAAACCGGGACAGGGATATCGCGAGCAGTACTTC. Translating gives CASSKPGQGYREQYF.

The chain carries TRBV2 and TRBJ1-5; D is unresolved. The length of the CDR3 is 15 residues. Per the germline V gene, CDR1 is SNHLY and CDR2 is FYNNEI. V shed 1 base and J shed 6 bases, with 13 bases lying between them. This CDR3 is CASSEGFLRGQPQHF. Written as DNA, the CDR3 is TGTGCCAGCAGTGAAGGATTTCTTCGGGGTCAGCCCCAGCATTTT.

The gene calls are TRBV28 and TRBJ2-1; possibly TRBD1 or TRBD2 for D (5 bases each). V was cut by 4 bases and J by 7 bases, with 11 bases left in between. The CDR3 contains 13 residues. From germline, CDR1 is MDHEN and CDR2 SYDVKM. CDR3 residues: CASSYGALNEQFF. The CDR3 DNA is TGTGCCAGCAGTTACGGGGCTCTGAATGAGCAGTTCTTC.

This chain connects TRBV27 to TRBJ2-1; 7 bases line up with TRBD2. Per the germline V gene, CDR1 is MNHEY and CDR2 is SMNVEV (reference sequence). The CDR3 is 18 residues long. The V gene end was trimmed by 6 bases and the J gene end by 0 bases; junction bases not matched to a gene: 14. CDR3 amino acids: CASRRLLTSVSSYNEQFF. DNA of the CDR3: TGTGCCAGCAGGAGGCTCCTTACTAGCGTTAGCTCCTACAATGAGCAGTTCTTC.

The gene calls are TRBV14 and TRBJ1-1; no reliable D call. This CDR3 is built from 15 residues. The germline V gene encodes CDR1 SGHDN and CDR2 FVKESK. V was pared by 4 bases and J by 4 bases, with 16 bases between. Here the CDR3 reads CASSPGVLSATEAFF. The CDR3 DNA reads TGTGCCAGCAGCCCCGGGGTCCTCTCGGCCACTGAAGCTTTCTTT.

The chain is built from TRBV6-6 and TRBJ2-7; possibly TRBD2 for D (7 bases). Trimming took 6 bases from V and 6 from J, leaving 18 bases between them. The CDR3 sequence is 14 residues long. From germline, CDR1 is MNHNY and CDR2 SVGAGI (reference sequence). The chain's CDR3 is CASSLPGGGGEQYF. In DNA, the CDR3 is TGTGCCAGCAGCCTGCCCGGCGGGGGCGGCGAGCAGTACTTC.